This T cell receptor beta chain was obtained from a study of CD8 T cells in ankylosing spondylitis. Quantitative 5'-RACE with molecular barcodes produced the TCR beta libraries. TCRdb passed the 5' RACE reads through MiXCR, listing each CDR3 protein once. The data hold approximately 550,000 distinct CDR3 sequences, with about 12% observed a single time. Germline CDR1 and CDR2: ENHRY and SYGVKD. The CDR3 length is 15 residues. V lost 7 bases to trimming and J lost 2 bases; unmatched junction nucleotides: 10. Findings and limits, study-wide: Before this, some motif variants had been reported in reactive arthritis synovial fluid and blood. The authors reported significant enrichment of disease-linked clones in matched ankylosing spondylitis synovial fluid. Those disease-linked clones were CD8+; they were also relatively rare in peripheral blood. Ankylosing spondylitis blood appeared to be characterized by a TCR beta motif of several highly homologous variants.

Comment on this clonotype: As yet, its antigen is unknown.

The chain carries TRBV10-3 and TRBJ1-1, with TRBD1 matching 7 bases. Sequencing used blood, either unsorted or a sorted T cell fraction (not recorded which). This clonotype was sampled from a male donor with ankylosing spondylitis. The CDR3 nucleotides read TGTGCCATCACCCCCGGGACAGTCCCTAACACTGAAGCTTTCTTT. It specifies CAITPGTVPNTEAFF.